Here is one T cell receptor (beta chain) with its context. Its antigen is not identified. These data belong to a study of beta chain features in type 1 diabetes. Study as a whole: The samples had more than 95 million sorted cells examined in all. Findings and caveats of the study: A moderate, significant TCRB CDR3 shortening appeared in type 1 diabetes across four CD4+ subsets. Compared to healthy donors, patients appeared to have naive, central memory and Treg TCRB repertoires that were more alike.

The authors reverse transcribed all of the isolated RNA, so sequencing captured expressed TCRB transcripts. Clones were sequenced by immunoSEQ multiplex PCR, and TCRdb holds only the in-frame ones, with some missing. The sample yields hundreds of thousands of clones, 68% seen once. Purity of each sorted population was above 95%. Sequencing was done on a sample of naive CD4+ T cells from blood. The clonotype was recovered from a young man in good health.

Here the CDR3 DNA reads TGTGCCATCAGTGGAATCCCCACTAGCGGGGATACGCAGTATTTT. Protein product: CAISGIPTSGDTQYF. The chain joins TRBV10-3 to TRBJ2-3, with 9 bases fitting TRBD2. Losses at the gene ends were 4 bases for V and 6 bases for J; bases not matched to a gene: 8. This CDR3 region has 15 residues. In germline, CDR1 is ENHRY, CDR2 SYGVKD.